Only a few counts were recorded for the clone carrying this TCR beta chain. Antigen specificity is unknown. The data stem from a study of radiotherapy plus CTLA-4 blockade in lung cancer. Study context: Disease control was achieved by over 30% of patients, and objective responses by 18%.

Study observations and caveats: The study found tumor-derived TCR clones expanded in blood after radiotherapy plus ipilimumab.

Assay used: immunoSEQ multiplex PCR; TCRdb lists only in-frame clones, some missing. Seen here are tens of thousands of clones, approximately 62% observed once, and the top ten hold approximately 18%. This CDR3 has 14 residues. Germline CDR1 SGHNT, CDR2 YYREEE (reference sequence). V lost 3 bases to trimming and J lost 5 bases; unmatched junction nucleotides: 2. The clonotype was recovered from a human donor with non-small cell lung cancer who had a partial response to radiotherapy plus ipilimumab. V and J are TRBV5-4 and TRBJ1-4, with 9 nucleotides matching TRBD1. Sequences were derived from peripheral blood, sampled from a patient treated with radiotherapy plus ipilimumab. CDR3 region: CASSSGQGNEKLFF. CDR3 DNA: TGTGCCAGCAGCTCGGGACAGGGAAATGAAAAACTGTTTTTT.